This T cell receptor (beta chain) was sequenced in a study of blood T cell repertoires in COVID-19. The repertoire was sequenced with immunoSEQ multiplex PCR; TCRdb's copy has only in-frame clones and lacks some. The sample contains under 300,000 clones, roughly 90% of which appear only once. Germline CDR1 is SEHNR and CDR2 is FQNEAQ (reference sequence). The CDR3 loop spans 15 amino acids. Trimming took 1 base from V and 2 from J; bases not matched to a gene: 4. Sequenced material: PBMCs or T cells enriched from blood (not recorded which). The receptor comes from a woman aged 40 to 50 who had recovered from COVID-19. The chain couples TRBV7-9 to TRBJ2-5, with 7 bases aligning to TRBD2. The CDR3 spells CASSLVSGPQETQYF. CDR3 in DNA: TGTGCCAGCAGCTTAGTTAGCGGGCCTCAAGAGACCCAGTACTTC.